This T cell receptor beta chain was identified in a study of cytomegalovirus exposure and HLA in healthy donors. Healthy bone marrow donors made up the donors. The PCR had 60 Vbeta and 13 Jbeta primers. Profiled with immunoSEQ multiplex PCR; TCRdb holds only in-frame clones, not every one. The sample holds about 150,000 clones, around 82% seen once. CDR3 size: 14 residues. Germline lookup yields CDR1 MDHEN and CDR2 SYDVKM. Trimming left V 5 bases short and J 0 bases short, with 9 bases between. Findings of the study overall: Looking again later, the authors saw that most CMV-associated TCR beta chains seemed HLA-restricted. Rarity held for most TCR sequences, but there were some public TCRs that occurred in many donors. CMV serostatus alone was available as immune exposure information.

With regard to this clone: Its antigen is unknown.

This chain links TRBV28 with TRBJ2-3, with D hard to call. Sequenced sample: PBMCs. The sequence was collected from a middle-aged woman in good health and CMV-seropositive. CDR3 sequence reads: CASSISRSTDTQYF. CDR3 DNA sequence: TGTGCCAGCAGTATTAGCCGGAGCACAGATACGCAGTATTTT.